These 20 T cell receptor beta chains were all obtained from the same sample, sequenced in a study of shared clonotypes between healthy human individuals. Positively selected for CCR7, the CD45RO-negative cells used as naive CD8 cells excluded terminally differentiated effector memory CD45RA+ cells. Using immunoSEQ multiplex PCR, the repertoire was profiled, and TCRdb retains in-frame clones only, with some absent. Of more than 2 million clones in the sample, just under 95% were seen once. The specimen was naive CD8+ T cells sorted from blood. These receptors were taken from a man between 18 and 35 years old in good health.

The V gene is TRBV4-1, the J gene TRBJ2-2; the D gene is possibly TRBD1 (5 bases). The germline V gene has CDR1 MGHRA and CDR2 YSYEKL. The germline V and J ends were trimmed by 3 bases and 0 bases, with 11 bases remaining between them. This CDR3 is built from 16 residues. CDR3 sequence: CASSQVREPNTGELFF. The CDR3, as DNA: TGCGCCAGCAGCCAGGTCAGGGAACCGAACACCGGGGAGCTGTTTTTT.

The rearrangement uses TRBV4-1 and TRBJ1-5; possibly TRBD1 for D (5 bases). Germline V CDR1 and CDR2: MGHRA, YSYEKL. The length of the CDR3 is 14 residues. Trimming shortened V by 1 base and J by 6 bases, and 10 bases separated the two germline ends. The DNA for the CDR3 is TGCGCCAGCAGCCAAGCTCAGGGTGGTCAGCCCCAGCATTTT. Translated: CASSQAQGGQPQHF.

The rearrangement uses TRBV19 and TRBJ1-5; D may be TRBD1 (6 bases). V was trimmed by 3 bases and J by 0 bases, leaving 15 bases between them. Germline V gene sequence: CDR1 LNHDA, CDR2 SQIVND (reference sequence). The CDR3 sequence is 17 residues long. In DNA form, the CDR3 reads TGTGCCAGTAGTATTCTAAAGGGGGATTATAGCAATCAGCCCCAGCATTTT. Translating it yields CASSILKGDYSNQPQHF.

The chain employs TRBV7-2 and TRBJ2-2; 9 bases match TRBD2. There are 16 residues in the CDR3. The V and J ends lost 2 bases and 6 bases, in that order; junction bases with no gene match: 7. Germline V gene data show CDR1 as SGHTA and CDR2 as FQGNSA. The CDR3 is CASSLRAGGYAGELFF. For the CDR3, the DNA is TGTGCCAGCAGCTTAAGGGCGGGAGGGTATGCCGGGGAGCTGTTTTTT. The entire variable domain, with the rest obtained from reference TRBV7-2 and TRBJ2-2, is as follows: GAGVSQSPSNKVTEKGKDVELRCDPISGHTALYWYRQSLGQGLEFLIYFQGNSAPDKSGLPSDRFSAERTGGSVSTLTIQRTQQEDSAVYLCASSLRAGGYAGELFFGEGSRLTVL.

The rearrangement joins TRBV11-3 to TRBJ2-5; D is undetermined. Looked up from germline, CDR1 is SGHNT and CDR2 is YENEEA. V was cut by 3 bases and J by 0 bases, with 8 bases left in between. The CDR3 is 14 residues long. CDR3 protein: CASSLEPDQETQYF. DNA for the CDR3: TGTGCCAGCAGCTTGGAGCCGGACCAAGAGACCCAGTACTTC.

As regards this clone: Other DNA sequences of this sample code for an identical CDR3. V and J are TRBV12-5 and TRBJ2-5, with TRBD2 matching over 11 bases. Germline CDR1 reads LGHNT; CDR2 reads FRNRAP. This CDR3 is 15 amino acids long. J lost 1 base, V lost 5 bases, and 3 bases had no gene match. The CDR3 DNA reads TGTGCTAGTGGTCTGGGACTAGCGGTCCAAGAGACCCAGTACTTC. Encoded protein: CASGLGLAVQETQYF.

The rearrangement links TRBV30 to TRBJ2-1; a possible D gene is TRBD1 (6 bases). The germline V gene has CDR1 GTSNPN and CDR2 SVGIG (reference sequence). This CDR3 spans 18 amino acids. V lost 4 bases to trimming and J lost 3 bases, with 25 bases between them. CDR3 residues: CAWNPTARGTLHYNEQFF. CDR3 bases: TGTGCCTGGAACCCTACAGCCAGGGGCACACTGCACTACAATGAGCAGTTCTTC.

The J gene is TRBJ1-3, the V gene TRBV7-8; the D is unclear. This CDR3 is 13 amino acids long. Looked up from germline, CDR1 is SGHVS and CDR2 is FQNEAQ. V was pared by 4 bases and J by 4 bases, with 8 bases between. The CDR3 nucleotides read TGTGCCAGCAGCTCTAGCGGGGGAAACACCATATATTTT. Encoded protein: CASSSSGGNTIYF.

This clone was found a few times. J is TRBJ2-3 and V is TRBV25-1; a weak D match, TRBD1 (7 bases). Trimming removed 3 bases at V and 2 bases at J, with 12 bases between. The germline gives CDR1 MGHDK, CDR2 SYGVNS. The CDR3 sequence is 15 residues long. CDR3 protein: CASSDPGGPTDTQYF. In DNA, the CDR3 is TGTGCCAGCAGTGACCCAGGGGGGCCCACAGATACGCAGTATTTT. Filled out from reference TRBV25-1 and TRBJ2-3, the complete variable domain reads EADIYQTPRYLVIGTGKKITLECSQTMGHDKMYWYQQDPGMELHLIHYSYGVNSTEKGDLSSESTVSRIRTEHFPLTLESARPSHTSQYLCASSDPGGPTDTQYFGPGTRLTVL.

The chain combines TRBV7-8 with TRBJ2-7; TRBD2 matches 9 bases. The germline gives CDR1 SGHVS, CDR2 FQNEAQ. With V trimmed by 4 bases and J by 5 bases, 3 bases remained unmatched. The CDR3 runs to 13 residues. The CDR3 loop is CASSSIAGDEQYF. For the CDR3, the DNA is TGTGCCAGCAGCTCCATAGCGGGAGACGAGCAGTACTTC.

CDR3 coding DNA: TGTGCCAGCAGTGAATTAGAGTTTCTCAGCTCCTATAATTCACCCCTCCACTTT. Translation gives CASSELEFLSSYNSPLHF. This sequence joins TRBV2 and TRBJ1-6; D ambiguous. Germline lookup yields CDR1 SNHLY and CDR2 FYNNEI. This CDR3 comprises 18 residues. The V end was cut by 2 bases, the J end by 0 bases, with 14 bases between.

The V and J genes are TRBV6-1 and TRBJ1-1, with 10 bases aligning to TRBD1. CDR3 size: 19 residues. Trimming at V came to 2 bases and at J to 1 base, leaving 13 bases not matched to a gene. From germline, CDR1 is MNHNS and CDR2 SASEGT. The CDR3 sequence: CASSESVPGQGWGNTEAFF. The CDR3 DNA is TGTGCCAGCAGTGAATCCGTCCCGGGACAGGGGTGGGGGAACACTGAAGCTTTCTTT.

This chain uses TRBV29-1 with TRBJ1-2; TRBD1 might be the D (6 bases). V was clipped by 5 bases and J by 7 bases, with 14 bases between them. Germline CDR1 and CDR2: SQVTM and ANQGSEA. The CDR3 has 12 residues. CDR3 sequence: CSVLPGAGGYTF. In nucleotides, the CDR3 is TGCAGCGTTTTGCCGGGGGCCGGTGGCTACACCTTC.

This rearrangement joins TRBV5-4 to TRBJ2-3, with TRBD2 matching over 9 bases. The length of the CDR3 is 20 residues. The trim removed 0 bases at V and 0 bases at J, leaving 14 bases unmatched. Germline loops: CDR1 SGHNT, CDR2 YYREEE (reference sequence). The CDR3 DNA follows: TGTGCCAGCAGCTTGGCCGGCCTTAGCGGGAGCAGTTTCAGCACAGATACGCAGTATTTT. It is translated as CASSLAGLSGSSFSTDTQYF.

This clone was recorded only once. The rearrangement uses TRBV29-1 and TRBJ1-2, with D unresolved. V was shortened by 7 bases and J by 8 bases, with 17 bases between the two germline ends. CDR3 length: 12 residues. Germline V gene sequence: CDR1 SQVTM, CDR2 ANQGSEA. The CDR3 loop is CSAVREGGGYTF. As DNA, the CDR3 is TGCAGCGCCGTAAGGGAGGGAGGGGGCTACACCTTC.

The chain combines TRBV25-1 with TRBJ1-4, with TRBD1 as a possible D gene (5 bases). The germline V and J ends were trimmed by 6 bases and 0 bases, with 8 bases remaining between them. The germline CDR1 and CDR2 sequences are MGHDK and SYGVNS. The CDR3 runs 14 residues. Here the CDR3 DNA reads TGTGCCAGCAGCCTGACAGCAACTAATGAAAAACTGTTTTTT. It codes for CASSLTATNEKLFF.

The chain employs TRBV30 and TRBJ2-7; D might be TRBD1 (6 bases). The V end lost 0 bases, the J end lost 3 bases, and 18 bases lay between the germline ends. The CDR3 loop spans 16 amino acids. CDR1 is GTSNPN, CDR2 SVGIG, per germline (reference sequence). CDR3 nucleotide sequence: TGTGCCTGGAGTGTGACCCAGGGACACCCCCTCTACGAGCAGTACTTC. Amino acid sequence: CAWSVTQGHPLYEQYF.

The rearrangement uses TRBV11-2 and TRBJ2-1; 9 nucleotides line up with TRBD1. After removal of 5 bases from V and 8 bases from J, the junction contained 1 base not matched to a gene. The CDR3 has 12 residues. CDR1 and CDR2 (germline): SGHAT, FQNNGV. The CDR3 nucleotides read TGTGCCAGCAGCCGGACAGGGGATGAGCAGTTCTTC. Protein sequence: CASSRTGDEQFF.

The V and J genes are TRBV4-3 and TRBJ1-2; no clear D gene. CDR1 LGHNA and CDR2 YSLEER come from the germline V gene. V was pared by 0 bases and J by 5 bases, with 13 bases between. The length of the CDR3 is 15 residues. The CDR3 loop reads CASSQDSQAGYGYTF. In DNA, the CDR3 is TGCGCCAGCAGCCAAGACTCCCAGGCCGGATATGGCTACACCTTC.

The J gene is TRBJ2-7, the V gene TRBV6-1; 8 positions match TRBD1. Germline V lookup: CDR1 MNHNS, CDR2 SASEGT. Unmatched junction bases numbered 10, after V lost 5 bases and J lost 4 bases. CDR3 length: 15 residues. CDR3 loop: CASSSTGTGIYEQYF. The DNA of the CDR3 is TGTGCCAGCAGTTCGACCGGGACAGGAATTTACGAGCAGTACTTC.